This note documents a single T cell receptor beta chain sequence. What it recognizes is unknown. This sample is part of a study of T cell clonality in common variable immunodeficiency. The method was immunoSEQ multiplex PCR; TCRdb's version includes in-frame clones alone and lacks a portion of them. Found here are 30,000 to 40,000 clones, no singletons; the ten largest cover roughly 8.9%. Study-wide findings and caveats: CVID patient heterogeneity limited repertoire-clinical complication correlations.

Patients and controls were mostly of Caucasian heritage. This sequence was found in a person aged 18-70 years in good health. Sequencing input: peripheral blood mononuclear cells.

The sequenced part of the CDR3 DNA is TGTGCCAGCAGCGGGGGCGGGGGACCCGAG. Translating gives CASSGGGGPE. The full-length CDR3 reads as CASSGGGGPEQYF. The V call is TRBV7-6, the J call TRBJ2-7, with a tentative D call TRBD2 (7 bases). The CDR3 is cut off 3 residues early in the read; its end comes from the germline J gene. The CDR3 consists of 13 residues. The V and J ends lost 5 bases and 6 bases respectively, with 14 bases between them. The germline gives CDR1 SGHVS, CDR2 FNYEAQ.